This is a list of T cell receptor beta chains from one sample in a study of beta chain features in type 1 diabetes. Method: immunoSEQ multiplex PCR; TCRdb's copy keeps in-frame clones and lacks some. Of fewer than 650,000 clones in the sample, about 16% were seen once. What was sequenced was naive CD4+ T cells from blood. These TCRs come from a man aged 18 to 29 in good health. CDR3s leave out the opening cysteine and the closing phenylalanine or tryptophan. Only part of the rows carry a size: once, few, many, or a class if the clone is expanded.

>TRBV14|TRBJ1-4|few
ASSVNRGTNEKLF
>TRBV11-3|TRBJ2-7|few
ASSQGPRDYEQY
>TRBV12-5|TRBJ1-2|-
ASAPSDRGPYGYT
>TRBV19|TRBJ2-1|-
ASSIPRRAYSYNEQF
>TRBV7-9|TRBJ2-7|few
ASSAREALGRYEQY
>TRBV19|TRBJ2-6|-
ASSNPGTFHPPGANVLT
>TRBV10-3|TRBJ1-1|few
AIRGGGAENTEAF
>TRBV5-6|TRBJ1-5|-
ASSLSEFRDRGYQPQH
>TRBV7-2|TRBJ2-3|-
ASANYRGLADTQY
>TRBV28|TRBJ2-3|few
ASSRYSAPGDTQY
>TRBV10-3|TRBJ2-2|few
ASHVVSTGELF
>TRBV14|TRBJ2-7|-
ASSQAGAIGTFEQY
>TRBV9|TRBJ1-4|few
ASSSGPPATNEKLF
>TRBV7-3|TRBJ2-5|few
ASSLTGYQETQY
>TRBV29-1|TRBJ1-4|-
SALKGPNEKLF
>TRBV28|TRBJ1-2|few
ASSPFDSTYGYT
>TRBV19|TRBJ1-2|few
ASSMNRDYGYT
>TRBV20-1|TRBJ1-2|few
SAGAGT
>TRBV5-4|TRBJ1-2|-
ASSLASGRIYGYT
>TRBV10-3|TRBJ2-7|few
AIGDSGSYEQY
>TRBV9|TRBJ2-7|few
ASSPLTGTYEQY
>TRBV5-1|TRBJ1-6|-
ASSLEGRGLSPLH
>TRBV9|TRBJ2-5|-
ASSARIGTGRETQY
>TRBV29-1|TRBJ1-2|few
SAGTGSNYGYT
>TRBV7-8|TRBJ1-1|-
ASSPWTANTEAF
>TRBV5-1|TRBJ2-4|-
ASSLGPAKNIQY